This T cell receptor beta chain was observed in a study of identifying expanded T cells in peripheral blood. V gave up 5 bases and J gave up 2 bases, with 13 bases separating them. The CDR3 is 15 residues long. Germline CDR1 MNHNY, CDR2 SVGAGI (reference sequence). No infections or other immune events were documented during collection. Method: immunoSEQ multiplex PCR; TCRdb's copy keeps in-frame clones and lacks some. This sample has approximately 94,000 clones, with around 90% found just once. This sequence joins TRBV6-6 and TRBJ2-1; D might be TRBD2 (5 bases). Sequencing was done on a sample of blood. The TCR was taken from a person aged 18 to 75 in good health. CDR3 residues: CASSPGIIAYNEQFF. CDR3 nucleotides: TGTGCCAGCAGTCCCGGGATCATCGCCTACAATGAGCAGTTCTTC.